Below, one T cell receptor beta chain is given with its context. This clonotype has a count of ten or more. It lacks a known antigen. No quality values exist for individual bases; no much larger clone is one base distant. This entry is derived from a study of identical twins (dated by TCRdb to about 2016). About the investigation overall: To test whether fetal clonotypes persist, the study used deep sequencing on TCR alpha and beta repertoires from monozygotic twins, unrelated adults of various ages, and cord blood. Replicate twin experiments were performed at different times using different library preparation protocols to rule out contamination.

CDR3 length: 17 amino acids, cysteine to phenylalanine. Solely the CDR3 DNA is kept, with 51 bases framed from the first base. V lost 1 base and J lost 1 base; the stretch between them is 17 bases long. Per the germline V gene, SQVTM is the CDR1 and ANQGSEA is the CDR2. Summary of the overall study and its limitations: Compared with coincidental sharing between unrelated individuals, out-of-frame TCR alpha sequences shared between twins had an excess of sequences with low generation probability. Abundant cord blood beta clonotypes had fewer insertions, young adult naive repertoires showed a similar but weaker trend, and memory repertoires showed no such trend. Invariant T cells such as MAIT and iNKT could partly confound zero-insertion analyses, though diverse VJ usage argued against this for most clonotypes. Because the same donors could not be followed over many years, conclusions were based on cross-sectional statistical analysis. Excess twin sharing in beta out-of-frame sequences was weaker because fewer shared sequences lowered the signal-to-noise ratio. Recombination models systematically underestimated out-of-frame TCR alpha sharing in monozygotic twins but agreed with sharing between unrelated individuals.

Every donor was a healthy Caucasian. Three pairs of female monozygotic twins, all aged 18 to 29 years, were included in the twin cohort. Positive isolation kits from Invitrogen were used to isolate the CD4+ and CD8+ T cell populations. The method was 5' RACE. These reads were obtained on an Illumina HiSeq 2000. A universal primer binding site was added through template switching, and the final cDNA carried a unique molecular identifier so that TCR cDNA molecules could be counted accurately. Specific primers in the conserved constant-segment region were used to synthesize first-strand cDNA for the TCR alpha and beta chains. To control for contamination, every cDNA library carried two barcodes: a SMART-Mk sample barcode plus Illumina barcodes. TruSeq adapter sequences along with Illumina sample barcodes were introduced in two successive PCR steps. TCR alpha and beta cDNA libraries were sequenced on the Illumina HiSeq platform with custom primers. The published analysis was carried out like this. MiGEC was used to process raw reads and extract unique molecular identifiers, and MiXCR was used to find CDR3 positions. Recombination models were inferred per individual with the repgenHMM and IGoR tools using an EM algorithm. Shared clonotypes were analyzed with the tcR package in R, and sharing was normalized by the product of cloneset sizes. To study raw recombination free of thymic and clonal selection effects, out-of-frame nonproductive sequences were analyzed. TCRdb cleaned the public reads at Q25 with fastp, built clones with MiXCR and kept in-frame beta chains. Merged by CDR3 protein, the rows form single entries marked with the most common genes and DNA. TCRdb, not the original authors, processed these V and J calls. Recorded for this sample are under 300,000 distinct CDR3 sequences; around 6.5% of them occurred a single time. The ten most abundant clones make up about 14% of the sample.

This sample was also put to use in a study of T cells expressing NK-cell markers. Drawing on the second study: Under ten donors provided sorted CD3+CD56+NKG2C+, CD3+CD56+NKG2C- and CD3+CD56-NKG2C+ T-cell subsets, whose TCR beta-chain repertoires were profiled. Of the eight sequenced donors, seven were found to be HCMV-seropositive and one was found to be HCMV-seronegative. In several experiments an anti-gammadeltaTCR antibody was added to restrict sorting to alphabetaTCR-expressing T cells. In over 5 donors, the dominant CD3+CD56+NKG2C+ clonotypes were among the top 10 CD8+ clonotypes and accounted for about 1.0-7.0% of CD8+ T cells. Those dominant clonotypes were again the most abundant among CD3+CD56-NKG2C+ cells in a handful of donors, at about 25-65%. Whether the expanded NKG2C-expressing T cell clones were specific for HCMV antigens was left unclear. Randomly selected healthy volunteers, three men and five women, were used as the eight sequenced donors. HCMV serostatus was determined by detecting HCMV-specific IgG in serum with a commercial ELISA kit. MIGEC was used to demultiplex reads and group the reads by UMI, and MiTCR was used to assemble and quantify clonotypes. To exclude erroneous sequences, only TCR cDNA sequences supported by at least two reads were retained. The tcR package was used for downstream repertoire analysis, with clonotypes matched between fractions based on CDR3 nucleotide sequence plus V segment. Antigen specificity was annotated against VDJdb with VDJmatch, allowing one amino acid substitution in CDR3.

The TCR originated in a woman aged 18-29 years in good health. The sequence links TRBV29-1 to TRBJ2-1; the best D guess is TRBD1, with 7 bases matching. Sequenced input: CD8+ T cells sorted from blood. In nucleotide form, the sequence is TGCAGCGTTGAAGGGGGGGAGGCAGGGGGATCCTACAATGAGCAGTTCTTC. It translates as CSVEGGEAGGSYNEQFF.